The entry that follows covers one T cell receptor (beta chain) sequence. The data were taken from a study of blood T cell repertoires in COVID-19. Study details: Samples taken during acute and convalescent COVID-19 were collected in the United States, Italy and Spain. Sample material is recorded as cDNA or gDNA derived from T cells, B-cell-depleted T cells, or PBMCs.

Methods used by the authors: Amplified reference gene primers provided the basis for estimating nucleated cell counts. The data were produced by immunoSEQ multiplex PCR, yet TCRdb's version contains in-frame clones alone and is incomplete. That table furnishes V, J and clone size, whereas the DNA furnished D and trimming. This table holds around 250,000 clones, roughly 88% found once. This CDR3 spans 17 amino acids. V lost 6 bases to trimming and J lost 8 bases; unmatched junction nucleotides: 18. Germline loops: CDR1 LNHDA, CDR2 SQIVND (reference sequence). The rearrangement uses TRBV19 and TRBJ1-4; 7 bases align to TRBD1. The source of this sequence is a woman of 80 years or more with COVID-19, enrolled during active disease. The sequenced sample consisted of peripheral blood. For the CDR3, the DNA is TGTGCCAGTAGCCGAACTAGCACAGGGGAAAGTTCGGAAAAACTGTTTTTT. This sequence encodes CASSRTSTGESSEKLFF.